What follows are 23 T cell receptor beta chains derived from one specimen sequenced in a study of blood T cell repertoires in COVID-19. The protocol was immunoSEQ multiplex PCR, while the TCRdb copy is restricted to in-frame clones and leaves out a portion. The sample carries hundreds of thousands of clones, around 91% recorded once. Sequencing was carried out using PBMCs or T cells enriched from blood (not recorded which). The receptors here all came from a woman in her forties who had recovered from COVID-19.

The J gene is TRBJ2-2, the V gene TRBV3-1 (or the pseudogene TRBV3-2), with TRBD1 matching over 7 bases. In germline, CDR1 is LGHDT, CDR2 YNNKEL (reference sequence). The CDR3 has 16 residues. V dropped 3 bases and J dropped 0; count of bases not matched to a gene: 4. In DNA, the CDR3 is TGTGCCAGCAGCCAGCGGACAGGAGCGAACACCGGGGAGCTGTTTTTT. Amino acid sequence: CASSQRTGANTGELFF.

This chain links TRBV2 with TRBJ1-2, with 7 bases fitting TRBD1. The CDR3 length is 14 residues. Germline V gene lookup returns CDR1 SNHLY and CDR2 FYNNEI. V dropped 4 bases and J dropped 3; count of bases not matched to a gene: 5. The CDR3 DNA sequence: TGTGCCAGCAGTGCCCAAACAGGGGACTATGGCTACACCTTC. It specifies CASSAQTGDYGYTF.

The chain links TRBV3-1 (or the pseudogene TRBV3-2) to TRBJ2-7; 9 bases are a match to TRBD2. The CDR3 length is 16 residues. J gave up 4 bases and V 1 base, and 8 bases lay outside the gene matches. Germline V gene sequence: CDR1 LGHDT, CDR2 YNNKEL (reference sequence). This CDR3 reads CASSQAWFSGGYEQYF. As DNA, the CDR3 is TGTGCCAGCAGCCAAGCCTGGTTTAGCGGGGGTTACGAGCAGTACTTC.

V is TRBV5-4 and J is TRBJ2-5; a possible D gene is TRBD2 (5 bases). V dropped 4 bases and J dropped 5 bases, with 18 bases sitting between them. The CDR3 runs 15 residues. Looked up from germline, CDR1 is SGHNT and CDR2 is YYREEE (reference sequence). CDR3 in amino acids: CASSLNSGTWETQYF. CDR3 nucleotides: TGTGCCAGCAGCCTTAACAGCGGTACGTGGGAGACCCAGTACTTC.

The V and J genes are TRBV5-8 and TRBJ2-7; a weak D match, TRBD2 (6 bases). V was trimmed by 0 bases and J by 5 bases, leaving 15 bases between them. The CDR3 has 15 amino acids. Germline values: CDR1 SGHTS, CDR2 YDEGEE. The CDR3 DNA reads as TGTGCCAGCAGCTTGGGGGACGGGGGATCAAACGAGCAGTACTTC. Translation gives CASSLGDGGSNEQYF.

This chain joins TRBV5-4 and TRBJ1-6, with a weak D call TRBD1 (6 bases). The CDR3 runs to 15 residues. V was cut by 2 bases and J by 8 bases, with 14 bases left in between. Germline CDR1 reads SGHNT; CDR2 reads YYREEE (reference sequence). Written as DNA, the CDR3 is TGTGCCAGCAGCTTAAGAGGGGGTGGGGATTCACCCCTCCACTTT. It specifies CASSLRGGGDSPLHF.

V usage is TRBV7-9 and J usage is TRBJ1-1, with 9 bases matching TRBD1. The CDR3 runs to 15 residues. Germline V gene data show CDR1 as SEHNR and CDR2 as FQNEAQ (reference sequence). V was pared by 5 bases and J by 4 bases, with 8 bases of the junction left unmatched. In nucleotides, the CDR3 is TGTGCCAGCAGCACTTACAGGGGGCGGGTCACTGAAGCTTTCTTT. It translates to CASSTYRGRVTEAFF.

The chain employs TRBV9 and TRBJ1-6; TRBD1 might be the D (6 bases). The CDR3 sequence is 14 residues long. V dropped 7 bases and J dropped 4 bases, with 12 bases sitting between them. The V gene's germline CDR1 is SGDLS and CDR2 YYNGEE. The CDR3 reads CASGKDRYNSPLHF. In DNA form, the CDR3 reads TGTGCCAGCGGAAAGGACAGATATAATTCACCCCTCCACTTT.

Turning to this clone: Other DNA sequences from this sample encode an identical CDR3 as well. The chain is built from TRBV10-3 and TRBJ1-1; D might be TRBD1 (5 bases). The germline gives CDR1 ENHRY, CDR2 SYGVKD. The CDR3 loop spans 13 amino acids. Trimming shortened V by 8 bases and J by 1 base, and 11 bases separated the two germline ends. CDR3 region: CAISGHQNTEAFF. CDR3 coding DNA: TGTGCCATCTCCGGACATCAGAACACTGAAGCTTTCTTT.

The genes are TRBV11-3 and TRBJ2-2; TRBD2 might be the D (6 bases). Trimming stripped 3 bases from V and 0 bases from J, with 8 bases between. Germline assignment: CDR1 SGHNT and CDR2 YENEEA. This CDR3 has 15 residues. DNA of the CDR3: TGTGCCAGCAGCTTCGGGGGAGCGAACACCGGGGAGCTGTTTTTT. It codes for CASSFGGANTGELFF.

This clone is a singleton in its sample. V and J are TRBV7-3 and TRBJ2-2; 8 bases are a match to TRBD2. This CDR3 is built from 15 residues. With 5 bases clipped from V and 4 bases from J, the junction kept 6 bases outside the gene matches. CDR1 and CDR2 (germline): SGHTA, FQGTGA. The CDR3 reads CASSLSGGGTGELFF. In DNA form, the CDR3 reads TGTGCCAGCAGCCTAAGCGGGGGTGGCACCGGGGAGCTGTTTTTT.

The chain combines TRBV13 with TRBJ2-5, with TRBD1 identical over 7 bases. Germline lookup yields CDR1 PRHDT and CDR2 FYEKMQ (reference sequence). This CDR3 contains 16 residues. V gave up 2 bases and J gave up 3 bases; unmatched junction bases: 9. The CDR3 loop reads CASSLRRDSREETQYF. In DNA, the CDR3 is TGTGCCAGCAGCTTAAGACGGGACAGTCGTGAAGAGACCCAGTACTTC.

The rearrangement uses TRBV10-3 and TRBJ2-1; 7 nucleotides align to TRBD1. V lost 4 bases and J lost 8; bases outside the gene matches: 11. The CDR3 is made up of 15 amino acids. The germline gives CDR1 ENHRY, CDR2 SYGVKD. The CDR3 coding sequence is TGTGCCATCAGTGGAACGGGACAGACTACAGATGAGCAGTTCTTC. It yields the protein CAISGTGQTTDEQFF.

The J gene is TRBJ2-3, the V gene TRBV2; D might be TRBD2 (6 bases). Germline V gives CDR1 SNHLY, CDR2 FYNNEI. V was cut by 10 bases and J by 0 bases, with 17 bases left in between. The CDR3 is made up of 15 amino acids. The CDR3 DNA follows: TGTGCCATCTTGACGGGCGGGGATAGCACAGATACGCAGTATTTT. Residues: CAILTGGDSTDTQYF.

This rearrangement joins TRBV14 to TRBJ2-7; 10 bases agree with TRBD1. V dropped 1 base and J dropped 9; count of bases not matched to a gene: 6. The CDR3 runs to 14 residues. Germline CDR1 and CDR2: SGHDN and FVKESK. The CDR3 spells CASSQVGQGKRQYF. CDR3 in DNA: TGTGCCAGCAGCCAAGTGGGACAGGGGAAGCGGCAGTACTTC. Together with reference TRBV14 and TRBJ2-7, the CDR3 gives the full variable domain: EAGVTQFPSHSVIEKGQTVTLRCDPISGHDNLYWYRRVMGKEIKFLLHFVKESKQDESGMPNNRFLAERTGGTYSTLKVQPAELEDSGVYFCASSQVGQGKRQYFGPGTRLTVT.

The rearrangement uses TRBV6-6 and TRBJ1-5; D unclear. This CDR3 has 13 amino acids. CDR1 is MNHNY, CDR2 SVGAGI, per germline (reference sequence). The germline V and J ends were trimmed by 4 bases and 6 bases, with 10 bases remaining between them. DNA of the CDR3: TGTGCCAGCAGTTCCGCAGGAAGTCAGCCCCAGCATTTT. This sequence encodes CASSSAGSQPQHF.

The genes are TRBV10-3 and TRBJ2-1, with 9 bases fitting TRBD1. The V and J ends lost 0 bases and 6 bases, in that order; junction bases with no gene match: 6. This CDR3 is built from 16 residues. From germline, CDR1 is ENHRY and CDR2 SYGVKD. CDR3 sequence (DNA): TGTGCCATCAGTGAGTCGCCGACAGGGGGTTTCAATGAGCAGTTCTTC. Its protein product is CAISESPTGGFNEQFF.

The V gene is TRBV30, the J gene TRBJ1-1; 9 bases fit TRBD1. Per the germline V gene, CDR1 is GTSNPN and CDR2 is SVGIG (reference sequence). Trimming at V came to 4 bases and at J to 1 base, leaving 13 bases not matched to a gene. CDR3 length equals 17 residues. This CDR3 is CAWTRGWDRVSNTEAFF. The CDR3 nucleotides read TGTGCCTGGACCAGAGGGTGGGACAGGGTGTCGAACACTGAAGCTTTCTTT.

The rearrangement uses TRBV28 and TRBJ2-7; TRBD1 matches 8 bases. Germline trimming cut 5 bases from V and 0 bases from J; bases unmatched to any gene: 9. Germline lookup yields CDR1 MDHEN and CDR2 SYDVKM. This CDR3 contains 16 residues. The CDR3 reads CASSPPGTGYSYEQYF. For the CDR3, the DNA is TGTGCCAGCAGTCCCCCCGGGACAGGATACTCCTACGAGCAGTACTTC.

The gene calls are TRBV7-9 and TRBJ2-7; TRBD2 matches 10 bases. The CDR3 spans 15 residues. Germline CDR1 and CDR2: SEHNR and FQNEAQ (reference sequence). The V and J ends lost 5 bases and 7 bases, in that order; junction bases with no gene match: 11. The CDR3 here is CASSPRASGGNEQYF. In DNA, the CDR3 is TGTGCCAGCAGCCCCAGGGCTAGCGGGGGTAATGAGCAGTACTTC.

The V and J genes are TRBV4-3 and TRBJ1-2, with TRBD1 as a possible D gene (5 bases). CDR1 is LGHNA, CDR2 YSLEER, per germline. Trimming left V 0 bases short and J 2 bases short, with 13 bases between. CDR3 length: 16 residues. In nucleotides, the CDR3 is TGCGCCAGCAGCCAAGATCACGGGGGACGGAACTATGGCTACACCTTC. It encodes CASSQDHGGRNYGYTF.

V gene TRBV5-1 combines with J gene TRBJ2-3; 10 nucleotides line up with TRBD1. Trimming removed 7 bases from V and 4 bases from J; junction bases left unmatched: 9. Germline loops: CDR1 SGHRS, CDR2 YFSETQ. The CDR3 extends over 15 amino acids. CDR3 nucleotides: TGCGCCAGCGAAAGGGGACAGGGGAACCCAGATACGCAGTATTTT. Its translation is CASERGQGNPDTQYF. Variable domain in full (rest from reference TRBV5-1 and TRBJ2-3): KAGVTQTPRYLIKTRGQQVTLSCSPISGHRSVSWYQQTPGQGLQFLFEYFSETQRNKGNFPGRFSGRQFSNSRSEMNVSTLELGDSALYLCASERGQGNPDTQYFGPGTRLTVL.

This clone came up once. The chain recombines TRBV19 with TRBJ1-6, with no clear D. Trimming took off 6 bases at V and 8 bases at J, with 17 bases between the two ends. Germline V CDR1 and CDR2: LNHDA, SQIVND (reference sequence). CDR3 length equals 15 residues. For the CDR3, the DNA is TGTGCCAGTAGCCCGGGCCTGGGAGGATATTCACCCCTCCACTTT. It specifies CASSPGLGGYSPLHF.